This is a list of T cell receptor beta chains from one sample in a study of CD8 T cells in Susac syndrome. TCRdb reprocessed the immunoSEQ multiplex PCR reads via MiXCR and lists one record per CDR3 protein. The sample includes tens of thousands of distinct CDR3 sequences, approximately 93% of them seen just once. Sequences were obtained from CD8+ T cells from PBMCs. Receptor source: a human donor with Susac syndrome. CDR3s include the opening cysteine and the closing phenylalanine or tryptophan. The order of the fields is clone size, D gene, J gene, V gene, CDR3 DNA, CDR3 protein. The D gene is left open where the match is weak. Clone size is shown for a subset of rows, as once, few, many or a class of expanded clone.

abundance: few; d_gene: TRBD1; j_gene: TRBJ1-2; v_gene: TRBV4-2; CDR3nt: TGTGCCAGCAGCCAAGATTTGGGCAGGGGGAATCATGGCTACACCTTC; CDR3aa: CASSQDLGRGNHGYTF
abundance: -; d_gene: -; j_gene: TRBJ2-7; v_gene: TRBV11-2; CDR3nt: TGTGCCAGCAGCTTAGTATTGGGCGAAACCTACGAGCAGTACTTC; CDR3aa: CASSLVLGETYEQYF
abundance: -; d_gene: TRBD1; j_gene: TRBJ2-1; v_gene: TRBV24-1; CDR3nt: TGTGCCACCAGTGAACACACAGGGGCACGCTACAATGAGCAGTTCTTC; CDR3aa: CATSEHTGARYNEQFF
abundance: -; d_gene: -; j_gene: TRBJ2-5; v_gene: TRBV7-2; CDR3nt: TGTGCCAGCAGCCCAACCGGACGGGTTCCTCTTTGGACCCAGTACTTC; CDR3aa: CASSPTGRVPLWTQYF
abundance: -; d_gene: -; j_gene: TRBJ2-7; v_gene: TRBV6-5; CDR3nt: TGTGCCAGCAGTTACTCGGGTTACAGGGGGGGCTACGAGCAGTACTTC; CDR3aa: CASSYSGYRGGYEQYF
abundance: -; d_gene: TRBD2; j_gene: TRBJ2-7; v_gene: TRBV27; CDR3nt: TGTGCCAGCAGACTAGGCGGGAGCTCCTACGAGCAGTACTTC; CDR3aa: CASRLGGSSYEQYF
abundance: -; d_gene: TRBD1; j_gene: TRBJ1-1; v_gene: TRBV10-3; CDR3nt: TGTGCCATCAGTGAGTTCGGGCGGCCGGACAGGGAGTCTGAAGCTTTCTTT; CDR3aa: CAISEFGRPDRESEAFF
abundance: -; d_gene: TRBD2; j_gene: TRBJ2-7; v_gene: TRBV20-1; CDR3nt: TGCAGTGTGAGACTAGCGGGAAGGAACGAGCAGTACTTC; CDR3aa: CSVRLAGRNEQYF
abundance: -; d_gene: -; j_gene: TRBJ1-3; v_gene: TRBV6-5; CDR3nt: TGTGCCAGCAGTCCAGACTTCAGCTCTGGAAACACCATATATTTT; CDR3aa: CASSPDFSSGNTIYF
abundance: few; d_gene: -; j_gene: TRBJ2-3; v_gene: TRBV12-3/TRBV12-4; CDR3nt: TGTGCCAGCAGTTTAGCAGGAGATACGCAGTATTTT; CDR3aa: CASSLAGDTQYF
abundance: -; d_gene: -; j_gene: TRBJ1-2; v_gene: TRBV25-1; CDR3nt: TGTGCCAGCAGTGAATTCGAGGGGAGCTATGGCTACACCTTC; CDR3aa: CASSEFEGSYGYTF
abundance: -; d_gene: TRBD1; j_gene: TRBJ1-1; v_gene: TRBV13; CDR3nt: TGTGCCAGCAGCTTAGCAGGGGGCTCTGAAGCTTTCTTT; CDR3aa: CASSLAGGSEAFF
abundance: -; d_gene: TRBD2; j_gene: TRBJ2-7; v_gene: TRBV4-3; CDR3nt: TGCGCCAGCAGCCAAGTAGCGGGAGCAGGGTACGAGCAGTACTTC; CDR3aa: CASSQVAGAGYEQYF
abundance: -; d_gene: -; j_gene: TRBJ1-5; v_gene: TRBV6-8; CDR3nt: TGTGCCAGCTGGCCGGCCGACCAGCCCCAGCATTTT; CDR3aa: CASWPADQPQHF
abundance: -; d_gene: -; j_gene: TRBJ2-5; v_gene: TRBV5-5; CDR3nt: TGTGCCAGCAGCTGGGCCAGTGAAGAGACCCAGTACTTC; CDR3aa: CASSWASEETQYF
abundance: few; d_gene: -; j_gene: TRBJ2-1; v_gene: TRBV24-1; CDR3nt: TGTGCCACCAGTCCAGGGGGGGAGAGAGGAGAGCAGTTCTTC; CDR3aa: CATSPGGERGEQFF
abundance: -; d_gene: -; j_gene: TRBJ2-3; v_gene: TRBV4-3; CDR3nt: TGCGCCAGCAGCCAAGGCTCCCTAGCTGAGCAGTATTTT; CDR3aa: CASSQGSLAEQYF
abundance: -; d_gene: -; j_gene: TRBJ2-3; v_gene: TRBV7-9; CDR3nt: TGTGCCAGCAGCGGCACCGGGAGCCCAGCAGATACGCAGTATTTT; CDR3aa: CASSGTGSPADTQYF
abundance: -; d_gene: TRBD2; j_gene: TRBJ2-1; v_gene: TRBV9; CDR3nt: TGTGCCAGCAGCGTTGGACTAGCTTCCTACAATGAGCAGTTCTTC; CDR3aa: CASSVGLASYNEQFF
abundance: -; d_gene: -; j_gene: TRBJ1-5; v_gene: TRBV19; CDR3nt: TGTGCCAGTAGTAGCCTGGGGCCCGGCCAGCCCCAGCATTTT; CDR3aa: CASSSLGPGQPQHF
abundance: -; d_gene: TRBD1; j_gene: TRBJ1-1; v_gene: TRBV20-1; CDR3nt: TGCAGTGCTAGGGGGTCCGACAGGGGGCGGAACACTGAAGCTTTCTTT; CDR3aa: CSARGSDRGRNTEAFF
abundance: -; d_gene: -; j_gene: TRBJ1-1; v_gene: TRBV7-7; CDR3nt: TGTGCCAGCAGTCCTATTGGAGTTACCTTGAACACTGAAGCTTTCTTT; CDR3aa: CASSPIGVTLNTEAFF
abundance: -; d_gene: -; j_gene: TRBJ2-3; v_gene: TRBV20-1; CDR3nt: TGCAGTGCTAGGCTGCGGGGTGATGATACGCAGTATTTT; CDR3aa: CSARLRGDDTQYF
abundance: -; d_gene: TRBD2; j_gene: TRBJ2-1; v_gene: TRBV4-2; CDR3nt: TGTGCCAGCAGCCACCAACTAGGTGGGGAGGGCAATGAGCAGTTCTTC; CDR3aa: CASSHQLGGEGNEQFF
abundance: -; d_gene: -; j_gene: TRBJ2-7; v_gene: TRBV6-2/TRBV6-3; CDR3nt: TGTGCCAGCAGTTACGGGGCGTACTCCTACGAGCAGTACTTC; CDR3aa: CASSYGAYSYEQYF
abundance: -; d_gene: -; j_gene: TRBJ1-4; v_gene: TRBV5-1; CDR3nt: TGCGCCAGCAGCTTGGCCACACAACTGGAGGGAGAAAAACTGTTTTTT; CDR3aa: CASSLATQLEGEKLFF
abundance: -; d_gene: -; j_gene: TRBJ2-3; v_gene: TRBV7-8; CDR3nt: TGTGCCAGCAGCTCAGGACAGCTCTCATATACGCAGTATTTT; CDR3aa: CASSSGQLSYTQYF
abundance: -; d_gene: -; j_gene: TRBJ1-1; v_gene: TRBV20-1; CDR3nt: TGCAGTGCCATCGGGACAAGGTCGACTGAAGCTTTCTTT; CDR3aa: CSAIGTRSTEAFF
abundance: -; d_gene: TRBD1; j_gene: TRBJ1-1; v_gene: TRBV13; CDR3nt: TGTGCCAGCAGCTTAAATTGGGGACAGGGATTGAACACTGAAGCTTTCTTT; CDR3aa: CASSLNWGQGLNTEAFF
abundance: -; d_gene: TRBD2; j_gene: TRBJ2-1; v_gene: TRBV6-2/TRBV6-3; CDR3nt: TGTGCCAGCAGGCGGACTAGCGGGAGATATAGTGAGCAGTTCTTC; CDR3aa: CASRRTSGRYSEQFF
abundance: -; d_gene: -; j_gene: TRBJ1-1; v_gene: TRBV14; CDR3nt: TGTGCCAGCAGCCCGCACGAATACACTGAAGCTTTCTTT; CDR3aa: CASSPHEYTEAFF
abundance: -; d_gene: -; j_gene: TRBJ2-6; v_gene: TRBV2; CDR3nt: TGTGCCAGCAGTGGGACAAGGAGTTCCTCTGGGGCCAACGTCCTGACTTTC; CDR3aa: CASSGTRSSSGANVLTF
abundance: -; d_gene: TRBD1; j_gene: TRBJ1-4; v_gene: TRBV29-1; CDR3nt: TGCAGCGTTGAGTCAGGGGGCGCGAAACTGTTTTTT; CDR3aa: CSVESGGAKLFF
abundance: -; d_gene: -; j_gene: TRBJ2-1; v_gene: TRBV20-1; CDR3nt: TGCAGTGCTAGAAGTCAGGGTGGACAGTTCTTC; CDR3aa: CSARSQGGQFF
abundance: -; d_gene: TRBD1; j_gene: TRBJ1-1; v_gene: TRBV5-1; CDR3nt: TGCGCCAGCAGCTTCACAGGGGTCTTGAACACTGAAGCTTTCTTT; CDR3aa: CASSFTGVLNTEAFF
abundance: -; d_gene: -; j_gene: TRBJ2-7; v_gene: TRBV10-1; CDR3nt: TGCTCCCAGCTTGAGAAGGTAGCATCACTGAACTTC; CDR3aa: CSQLEKVASLNF
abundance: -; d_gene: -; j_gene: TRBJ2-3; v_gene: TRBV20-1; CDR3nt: TGCAGTGCCTTGAGCACAGATACGCAGTATTTT; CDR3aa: CSALSTDTQYF
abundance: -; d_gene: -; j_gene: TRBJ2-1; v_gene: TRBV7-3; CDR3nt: TGTGCCAGCAGCTTATGGTCCCGAGGCAGGGACAATGAGCAGTTCTTC; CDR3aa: CASSLWSRGRDNEQFF
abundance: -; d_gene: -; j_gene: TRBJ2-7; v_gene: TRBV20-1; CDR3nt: TGCAGTGCTCAGAGGAGGGGCAGGGGCCTCTACGAGCAGTACTTC; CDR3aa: CSAQRRGRGLYEQYF
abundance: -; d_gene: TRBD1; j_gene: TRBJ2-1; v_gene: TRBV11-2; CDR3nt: TGTGCCAGCAGCTTAGTCTCCGGGACAGGCATTCAGTTCTTC; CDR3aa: CASSLVSGTGIQFF
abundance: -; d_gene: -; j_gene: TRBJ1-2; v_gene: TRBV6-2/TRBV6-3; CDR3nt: TGTGCCAGCAGTTACTCGTCCGCCTCCTATGGCTACACCTTC; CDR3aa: CASSYSSASYGYTF
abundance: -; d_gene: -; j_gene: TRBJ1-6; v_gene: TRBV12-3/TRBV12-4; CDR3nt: TGTGCCAGCAGTTTCGGTGGTTTGCGATTAAATTCACCCCTCCACTTT; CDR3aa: CASSFGGLRLNSPLHF
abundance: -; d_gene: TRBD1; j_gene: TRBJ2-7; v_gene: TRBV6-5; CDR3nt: TGTGCCAGCAGGGGACAGGGGAATGGCGAGCAGTACTTC; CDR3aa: CASRGQGNGEQYF
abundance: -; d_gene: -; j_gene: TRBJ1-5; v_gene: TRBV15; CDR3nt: TGTGCCACCAGCAGAACTCTTAGGACAGAAAAAAATCAGCCCCAGCATTTT; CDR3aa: CATSRTLRTEKNQPQHF
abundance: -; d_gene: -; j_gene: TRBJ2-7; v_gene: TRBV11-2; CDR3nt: TGTGCCAGCAGCCAGGCTCCCTCCTACGAGCAGTACTTC; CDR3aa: CASSQAPSYEQYF
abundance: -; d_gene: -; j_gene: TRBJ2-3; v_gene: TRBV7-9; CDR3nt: TGTGCCAGCAGCTTAGGCGTGTATCAGGTAGATACGCAGTATTTT; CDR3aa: CASSLGVYQVDTQYF
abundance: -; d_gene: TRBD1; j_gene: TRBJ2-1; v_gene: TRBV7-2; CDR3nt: TGTGCCAGCAGCTTCCGGGACAGGGATATCGATGAGCAGTTCTTC; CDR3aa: CASSFRDRDIDEQFF
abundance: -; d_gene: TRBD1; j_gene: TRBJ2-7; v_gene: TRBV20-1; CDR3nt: TGCAGTGCTTGGAAAGGGGGCCGGGACGAGCAGTACTTC; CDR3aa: CSAWKGGRDEQYF
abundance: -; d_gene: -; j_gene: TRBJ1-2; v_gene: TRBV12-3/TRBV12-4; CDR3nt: TGTGCCAGCAGTTTGGGGGAAGGCTACACCTTC; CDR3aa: CASSLGEGYTF
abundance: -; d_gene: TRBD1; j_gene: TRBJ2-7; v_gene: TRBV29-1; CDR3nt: TGCAGCGTTTTAGACAGGGGGCTTTCGTACGAGCAGTACTTC; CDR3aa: CSVLDRGLSYEQYF
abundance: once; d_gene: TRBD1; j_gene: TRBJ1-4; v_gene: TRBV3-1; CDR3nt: TGTGCCAGCAGCCAAGCGACAGGGGATACAACTAATGAAAAACTGTTTTTT; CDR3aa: CASSQATGDTTNEKLFF
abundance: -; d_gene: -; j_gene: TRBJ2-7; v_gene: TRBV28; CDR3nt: TGTGCCAGCAGACGGTCCGGGGACGGATCCTACGAGCAGTACTTC; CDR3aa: CASRRSGDGSYEQYF
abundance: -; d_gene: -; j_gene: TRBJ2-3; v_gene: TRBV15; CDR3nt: TGTGCCACCAGCAGAGGTGCTAGCACAGATACGCAGTATTTT; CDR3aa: CATSRGASTDTQYF
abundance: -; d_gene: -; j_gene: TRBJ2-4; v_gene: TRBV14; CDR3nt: TGTGCCAGCAGCCATGGCAGGACGCGACTAGCCAAAAACATTCAGTACTTC; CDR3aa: CASSHGRTRLAKNIQYF
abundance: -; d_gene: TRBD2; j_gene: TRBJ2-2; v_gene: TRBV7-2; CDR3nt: TGTGCCAGCAGCTTAGTTGGACTAGCGGGATACACCGGGGAGCTGTTTTTT; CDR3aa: CASSLVGLAGYTGELFF